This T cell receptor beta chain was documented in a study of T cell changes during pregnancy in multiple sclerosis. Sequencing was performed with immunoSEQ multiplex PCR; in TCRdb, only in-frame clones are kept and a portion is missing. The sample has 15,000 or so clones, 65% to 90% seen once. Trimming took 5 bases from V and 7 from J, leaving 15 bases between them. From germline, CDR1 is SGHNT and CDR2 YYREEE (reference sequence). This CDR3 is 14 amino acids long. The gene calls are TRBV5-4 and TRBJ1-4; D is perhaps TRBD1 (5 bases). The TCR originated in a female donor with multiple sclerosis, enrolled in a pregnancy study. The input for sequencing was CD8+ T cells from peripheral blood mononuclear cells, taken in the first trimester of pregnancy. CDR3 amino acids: CASRAGTGLEKLFF. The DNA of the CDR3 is TGTGCCAGCAGGGCCGGAACAGGCCTTGAAAAACTGTTTTTT.